Below, 30 T cell receptor beta chains from the same sample are listed, as sequenced in a study of cytomegalovirus exposure and HLA in healthy donors. Use of 60 Vbeta and 13 Jbeta primers characterized the PCR. Assay: immunoSEQ multiplex PCR; the TCRdb copy retains only in-frame clones and omits some. The data contain around 250,000 clones, approximately 91% of them seen just once; the ten biggest clones take up roughly 1.5%. The source material was PBMCs. Receptor source: a girl aged 2-10 years in good health and CMV-seronegative.

The chain is built from TRBV9 and TRBJ1-1, with a weak D call TRBD1 (5 bases). The V end lost 3 bases, the J end lost 1 base, and 7 bases lay between the germline ends. CDR3 length: 13 amino acids. In germline, CDR1 is SGDLS, CDR2 YYNGEE. Here the CDR3 reads CASSGRGNTEAFF. DNA for the CDR3: TGTGCCAGCAGCGGTAGGGGGAACACTGAAGCTTTCTTT.

This clone was observed a single time. The gene calls are TRBV5-1 and TRBJ2-3; the match to TRBD2 covers 8 bases. The V segment lost 1 base and the J segment 4 bases; nucleotides outside the gene matches: 5. The CDR3 length is 15 residues. Germline CDR1 is SGHRS and CDR2 is YFSETQ. The CDR3 loop reads CASSLLAGGADTQYF. CDR3 DNA: TGCGCCAGCAGCTTGCTCGCGGGAGGTGCAGATACGCAGTATTTT.

The V call is TRBV11-2, the J call TRBJ2-3; a weak D match, TRBD2 (5 bases). The ends were cut back, 0 bases at V and 2 bases at J, with 6 bases in the middle. The germline V gene has CDR1 SGHAT and CDR2 FQNNGV. This CDR3 region has 14 residues. The CDR3 sequence: CASSLERDTDTQYF. Here the CDR3 DNA reads TGTGCCAGCAGCTTAGAGAGGGACACAGATACGCAGTATTTT.

This clone has just a few counts. The chain combines TRBV18 with TRBJ1-1, with D tentatively TRBD1 (6 bases). The germline V gene encodes CDR1 KGHSH and CDR2 LQKENI. The length of the CDR3 is 14 residues. The V end was cut by 1 base, the J end by 4 bases, with 10 bases between. CDR3 in amino acids: CASSPQGGITEAFF. DNA of the CDR3: TGTGCCAGCTCACCACAGGGGGGGATCACTGAAGCTTTCTTT.

This clone was detected only once. This chain connects TRBV5-4 to TRBJ2-3, with no clear D. In germline, CDR1 is SGHNT, CDR2 YYREEE (reference sequence). The CDR3 covers 14 residues. V was shortened by 0 bases and J by 8 bases, with 13 bases between the two germline ends. The CDR3 sequence: CASSLAGALGTQYF. The CDR3 DNA is TGTGCCAGCAGCTTGGCAGGTGCCTTAGGTACGCAGTATTTT.

The chain uses TRBV13 and TRBJ2-1; TRBD2 agrees at 14 bases. The J segment lost 9 bases and the V segment lost 5 bases, leaving 6 bases of the junction unmatched. This CDR3 has 15 amino acids. The germline CDR1 and CDR2 sequences are PRHDT and FYEKMQ (reference sequence). CDR3: CASSQGTSGSSEQFF. CDR3 nucleotides: TGTGCCAGCAGCCAAGGGACTAGCGGGAGTAGTGAGCAGTTCTTC.

The count of this clone is one. This chain connects TRBV13 to TRBJ2-3; TRBD2 matches at 15 bases. Germline CDR1 PRHDT, CDR2 FYEKMQ (reference sequence). This CDR3 spans 18 amino acids. J lost 0 bases, V lost 5 bases, and 6 bases had no gene match. This CDR3 is CASSGTSGGRTSTDTQYF. For the CDR3, the DNA is TGTGCCAGCAGCGGGACTAGCGGGGGGCGAACTAGCACAGATACGCAGTATTTT.

The CDR3 DNA reads as TGTGCCAGCAGCGAAGGGGGTCAGCCCCAGCATTTT. Translating it yields CASSEGGQPQHF. J is TRBJ1-5 and V is TRBV13; D might be TRBD1 (6 bases). The CDR3 runs 12 residues. Germline V gene lookup returns CDR1 PRHDT and CDR2 FYEKMQ (reference sequence). Between the trimmed V and J ends, which lost 5 bases and 6 bases, there was a span of 8 bases.

The chain has TRBV6-1 and TRBJ1-5; D not certain. CDR3 length: 12 amino acids. V lost 6 bases to trimming and J lost 3 bases, with 6 bases between them. Germline V gene lookup returns CDR1 MNHNS and CDR2 SASEGT. CDR3 in DNA: TGTGCCAGCAGGCTATCCAATCAGCCCCAGCATTTT. Translation: CASRLSNQPQHF.

The chain has TRBV11-2 and TRBJ1-2; unclear D gene. The CDR3 runs 13 residues. In germline, CDR1 is SGHAT, CDR2 FQNNGV. V lost 1 base, J lost 7 bases, and 10 bases lay in between. The CDR3 loop is CASSLALGTGYTF. The CDR3 DNA follows: TGTGCCAGCAGCTTAGCGCTGGGCACTGGCTACACCTTC.

The V and J genes are TRBV18 and TRBJ1-2, with TRBD1 identical over 7 bases. The length of the CDR3 is 17 residues. V shed 3 bases and J 1 base; nucleotides not matched to a gene: 11. Germline-derived CDR1 and CDR2 are KGHSH and LQKENI. The CDR3 sequence: CASSPNPGTEFNYGYTF. The CDR3 DNA sequence: TGTGCCAGCTCACCCAACCCCGGGACAGAGTTTAACTATGGCTACACCTTC. Full variable domain (rest looked up from reference TRBV18 and TRBJ1-2): NAGVMQNPRHLVRRRGQEARLRCSPMKGHSHVYWYRQLPEEGLKFMVYLQKENIIDESGMPKERFSAEFPKEGPSILRIQQVVRGDSAAYFCASSPNPGTEFNYGYTFGSGTRLTVV.

The chain joins TRBV6-1 to TRBJ2-2; TRBD1 matches 8 bases. Trimming removed 7 bases from V and 7 bases from J; junction bases left unmatched: 11. In germline, CDR1 is MNHNS, CDR2 SASEGT. The CDR3 covers 15 residues. As DNA, the CDR3 is TGTGCCAGCACAGCCGGACAGGGAACGAGCGGGGAGCTGTTTTTT. Translation: CASTAGQGTSGELFF.

The rearrangement uses TRBV27 and TRBJ2-7, with D possibly TRBD2 on 6 matching bases. Germline V gene lookup returns CDR1 MNHEY and CDR2 SMNVEV (reference sequence). V lost 1 base to trimming and J lost 3 bases, with 13 bases between them. The CDR3 is made up of 15 amino acids. DNA for the CDR3: TGTGCCAGCAGTTTATTTGGAGGGGTTGGCTACGAGCAGTACTTC. Protein product: CASSLFGGVGYEQYF.

This clone was observed a single time. The chain couples TRBV10-3 to TRBJ2-3; D unresolved. CDR1 is ENHRY, CDR2 SYGVKD, per germline. Trimming stripped 3 bases from V and 2 bases from J, with 12 bases between. This CDR3 comprises 15 residues. As DNA, the CDR3 is TGTGCCATCAGTGATCAGGCCTTCTCCACAGATACGCAGTATTTT. It is translated as CAISDQAFSTDTQYF.

This sequence joins TRBV27 and TRBJ1-6; D perhaps matches TRBD1 (5 bases). V gave up 3 bases and J gave up 12 bases, with 9 bases separating them. Germline V gives CDR1 MNHEY, CDR2 SMNVEV (reference sequence). The CDR3 extends over 12 amino acids. The chain's CDR3 is CASSLVDRPLHF. The CDR3, as DNA: TGTGCCAGCAGTTTGGTAGACAGACCCCTCCACTTT.

The CDR3 here is CASSPRGLSGELFF. CDR3 in DNA: TGTGCCAGCAGCCCCCGGGGACTATCCGGGGAGCTGTTTTTT. The genes are TRBV9 and TRBJ2-2, with 7 positions matching TRBD2. V was pared by 4 bases and J by 6 bases, with 6 bases of the junction left unmatched. CDR3 size: 14 residues. Germline V gene sequence: CDR1 SGDLS, CDR2 YYNGEE.

The chain has TRBV5-4 and TRBJ1-1; 12 bases fit TRBD1. The V segment lost 4 bases and the J segment 7 bases; nucleotides outside the gene matches: 11. Germline values: CDR1 SGHNT, CDR2 YYREEE (reference sequence). The CDR3 loop spans 16 amino acids. The CDR3 sequence is CASSGAGTGGIDEAFF. DNA for the CDR3: TGTGCCAGCAGCGGAGCCGGGACAGGGGGCATAGATGAAGCTTTCTTT.

This clone appeared once. The CDR3 here is CASSLSGGSDTEAFF. CDR3 nucleotides: TGTGCCAGCAGCCTATCCGGCGGCTCGGACACTGAAGCTTTCTTT. The chain carries TRBV7-9 and TRBJ1-1; D unclear. Trimming took 5 bases from V and 3 from J, leaving 16 bases between them. Germline values: CDR1 SEHNR, CDR2 FQNEAQ (reference sequence). CDR3 length equals 15 residues.

The chain couples TRBV11-3 to TRBJ2-2; TRBD1 might be the D (5 bases). This CDR3 has 14 amino acids. Trimming cost V 5 bases and J 1 base, with 8 bases left between them. The germline CDR1 and CDR2 sequences are SGHNT and YENEEA. The CDR3 sequence: CASSPDRNTGELFF. Written as DNA, the CDR3 is TGTGCCAGCAGCCCCGACAGGAACACCGGGGAGCTGTTTTTT.

The chain links TRBV5-1 to TRBJ1-1; TRBD1 agrees at 10 bases. The CDR3 consists of 15 residues. V was clipped by 2 bases and J by 7 bases; unmatched bases: 8. Germline loops: CDR1 SGHRS, CDR2 YFSETQ. DNA of the CDR3: TGCGCCAGCAGCTTCGGGACAGGGGTTAGTAGTGAAGCTTTCTTT. Residues: CASSFGTGVSSEAFF.

The chain employs TRBV28 and TRBJ1-1; TRBD1 is a possible D gene (5 bases). In germline, CDR1 is MDHEN, CDR2 SYDVKM. The CDR3 consists of 16 residues. The germline V and J ends were trimmed by 6 bases and 6 bases, with 23 bases remaining between them. The CDR3 DNA follows: TGTGCCAGCAGGCGGTCAGGGATCCGACCACCTTCTGAAGCTTTCTTT. Encoded protein: CASRRSGIRPPSEAFF.

This sequence joins TRBV10-2 and TRBJ2-7; D may be TRBD1 (6 bases). V lost 6 bases, J lost 5 bases, and 14 bases lay in between. CDR1 WSHSY and CDR2 SAAADI come from the germline V gene. This CDR3 is built from 13 residues. The CDR3 coding sequence is TGCGCCAGCAGATCAGGGGTTCAGGACGAGCAGTACTTC. It encodes CASRSGVQDEQYF.

The rearrangement links TRBV7-3 to TRBJ2-1; 9 bases fit TRBD2. Germline CDR1 SGHTA, CDR2 FQGTGA. V lost 4 bases, J lost 6 bases, and 13 bases stayed unmatched. The CDR3 runs to 17 residues. Here the CDR3 reads CASSSRGSGGIGNEQFF. The CDR3 DNA is TGTGCCAGCAGCTCTAGAGGAAGCGGGGGGATTGGCAATGAGCAGTTCTTC.

This chain connects TRBV27 to TRBJ2-7, with D unresolved. CDR1 is MNHEY and CDR2 is SMNVEV in the germline V gene (reference sequence). This CDR3 has 15 residues. With 0 bases removed from V and 3 bases from J, the gap between germline ends came to 12 bases. CDR3 protein: CASSLSSGNGYEQYF. The CDR3 DNA reads as TGTGCCAGCAGTTTATCGTCGGGTAACGGCTACGAGCAGTACTTC.

This chain links TRBV5-6 with TRBJ1-6; possibly TRBD1 for D (6 bases). V was trimmed by 4 bases and J by 9 bases, leaving 17 bases between them. This CDR3 has 15 amino acids. The germline CDR1 and CDR2 sequences are SGHDT and YYEEEE. CDR3 DNA sequence: TGTGCCAGCAGCACAGGGACCATCTGGGGTTCACCCCTCCACTTT. As protein: CASSTGTIWGSPLHF.

This CDR3 is CASSPGGGYTF. CDR3 DNA: TGTGCCAGCTCACCGGGGGGTGGCTACACCTTC. The chain uses TRBV18 and TRBJ1-2; tentatively, D is TRBD1 (5 bases). Per germline, CDR1 KGHSH and CDR2 LQKENI. Trimming removed 3 bases from V and 7 bases from J, with 6 bases in between. This CDR3 has 11 amino acids. Variable domain in full (rest from reference TRBV18 and TRBJ1-2): NAGVMQNPRHLVRRRGQEARLRCSPMKGHSHVYWYRQLPEEGLKFMVYLQKENIIDESGMPKERFSAEFPKEGPSILRIQQVVRGDSAAYFCASSPGGGYTFGSGTRLTVV.

The rearrangement links TRBV18 to TRBJ1-1; possible D gene TRBD1, 6 bases. Germline V gene sequence: CDR1 KGHSH, CDR2 LQKENI. The CDR3 covers 15 residues. Between the trimmed V and J ends, which lost 2 bases and 0 bases, there was a span of 10 bases. This CDR3 reads CASSPYTGLNTEAFF. DNA for the CDR3: TGTGCCAGCTCACCATACACAGGGTTGAACACTGAAGCTTTCTTT.

V is TRBV14 and J is TRBJ2-3; TRBD1 matches at 8 bases. Per the germline V gene, CDR1 is SGHDN and CDR2 is FVKESK. V trimming: 11 bases; J trimming: 3 bases; junction bases outside the gene matches: 13. The CDR3 has 15 amino acids. The CDR3 protein is CASTLGGQGTDTQYF. Here the CDR3 DNA reads TGTGCCTCGACCTTGGGCGGACAGGGTACAGATACGCAGTATTTT.

This clone was detected only a few times. The chain is built from TRBV27 and TRBJ2-1, with 10 bases aligning to TRBD2. The germline gives CDR1 MNHEY, CDR2 SMNVEV (reference sequence). The CDR3 contains 17 residues. Trimming took 3 bases from V and 3 from J; bases not matched to a gene: 8. CDR3 DNA sequence: TGTGCCAGCAGTTTTCTAGCGGGAGAGGGAATCTACAATGAGCAGTTCTTC. This sequence encodes CASSFLAGEGIYNEQFF.

The chain carries TRBV7-9 and TRBJ2-5, with 7 bases fitting TRBD1. The germline CDR1 and CDR2 sequences are SEHNR and FQNEAQ (reference sequence). The CDR3 totals 16 residues. Trimming at V came to 4 bases and at J to 5 bases, leaving 13 bases not matched to a gene. The CDR3 sequence is CASSSTPTGYVETQYF. DNA of the CDR3: TGTGCCAGCAGCTCGACACCGACAGGGTATGTGGAGACCCAGTACTTC.